This entry features one T cell receptor (beta chain) sequence. Its antigen remains unidentified. These data come from a study of Ad26.COV2.S vaccination and SARS-CoV-2 variants. Study conclusions and caveats: Spike-specific TCR breadth ran higher among vaccine recipients than placebo recipients. Considerable breadth of spike-specific CD8+ and CD4+ T cell responses has reportedly been documented following vaccination. Quantification of TCR breadth and depth may have yielded underestimates of total T cell responses.

The sample's treatment: some 20 received Ad26.COV2.S at low or high dose, single or two shots; five or six received placebo; per-sample allocation not given. Following the first vaccine or placebo injection, samples were taken on day 63. Some clones are missing from TCRdb's copy, which holds only in-frame ones; the method was immunoSEQ multiplex PCR. The table lists about 350,000 clones, 85% to 90% of them singletons, with just under 5% in the top ten. This TCR derives from a person between 18 and 65 years old who received the Ad26.COV2.S COVID-19 vaccine or a placebo. Sequencing was performed on peripheral blood, taken in a trial of Ad26.COV2.S vaccine versus placebo.

The CDR3 protein is CASSLVGGSYNSPLHF. CDR3 in DNA: TGTGCCAGCAGCTTAGTAGGGGGCTCCTATAATTCACCCCTCCACTTT. This chain uses TRBV7-2 with TRBJ1-6; D might be TRBD1 (6 bases). Germline V gene lookup returns CDR1 SGHTA and CDR2 FQGNSA. With 1 base removed from V and 0 bases from J, the gap between germline ends came to 7 bases. The CDR3 sequence is 16 residues long. The complete variable domain, with remaining parts taken from reference TRBV7-2 and TRBJ1-6, reads GAGVSQSPSNKVTEKGKDVELRCDPISGHTALYWYRQSLGQGLEFLIYFQGNSAPDKSGLPSDRFSAERTGGSVSTLTIQRTQQEDSAVYLCASSLVGGSYNSPLHFGNGTRLTVT.